This TCR beta chain was identified in a study of T cell responses to AZD1222 COVID-19 vaccine. Whole-study findings and limits: Epitopes outside B.1.351 and B.1.1.7 mutated regions reportedly drew nearly half of spike TCRs. Two AZD1222 administrations were followed by greater Spike-specific TCR breadth and depth. Females outnumbered males among donors, who were mostly white British; clonal diversity was possibly underestimated.

Generated by immunoSEQ multiplex PCR, the TCRdb table keeps only in-frame clones and is missing some. The table records around 140,000 clones, about 91% of them present only once. This clone has just one count. What it binds is unknown. Second-dose schedules of about 4 or about 12 weeks were combined. Per the germline V gene, CDR1 is LNHDA and CDR2 is SQIVND (reference sequence). CDR3 length equals 14 residues. Trimming cost V 5 bases and J 2 bases, with 10 bases left between them. This TCR was recovered from an adult who received the AZD1222 COVID-19 vaccine. The specimen comprised peripheral blood, sampled 28 days after the second AZD1222 dose. The rearrangement uses TRBV19 and TRBJ1-5; D possibly corresponds to TRBD1 (6 bases). This chain's CDR3 is CASSRGGGNQPQHF. CDR3 bases: TGTGCCAGTAGTCGGGGGGGCGGCAATCAGCCCCAGCATTTT.